Listed below are T cell receptor beta chains from one sample, sequenced in a study of PD-1 blockade in classical Hodgkin lymphoma. Some clones are missing from TCRdb's copy, which holds only in-frame ones; the method was immunoSEQ multiplex PCR. The table records 20,000 to 25,000 clones, 89% of them present only once. Sequenced material: CD4+ T cells from blood. These receptors originate from a human donor with classical Hodgkin lymphoma. Both conserved end residues are part of each CDR3. The D gene is left open where the match is weak. Clone size is not always given. Where it is, it says once, few, many or a class for expanded clones.

d_gene: .; j_gene: TRBJ2-7; v_gene: TRBV5-5; abundance: .; len: 14; CDR3aa: CASSLSGTTYEQYF; CDR3nt: TGTGCCAGCAGCTTGTCGGGGACAACCTACGAGCAGTACTTC
d_gene: TRBD1; j_gene: TRBJ2-5; v_gene: TRBV25-1; abundance: .; len: 14; CDR3aa: CASSEYPDRETQYF; CDR3nt: TGTGCCAGCAGTGAATACCCGGACAGGGAGACCCAGTACTTC
d_gene: TRBD2; j_gene: TRBJ2-3; v_gene: TRBV9; abundance: .; len: 17; CDR3aa: CASSPSLAGVNTDTQYF; CDR3nt: TGTGCCAGCAGCCCTTCCCTAGCGGGGGTTAACACAGATACGCAGTATTTT
d_gene: .; j_gene: TRBJ1-5; v_gene: TRBV28; abundance: once; len: 15; CDR3aa: CASSLGRGPSRAQHF; CDR3nt: TGTGCCAGCAGTTTGGGCAGGGGCCCCAGTAGGGCCCAGCATTTT
d_gene: TRBD1; j_gene: TRBJ2-5; v_gene: TRBV5-1; abundance: once; len: 14; CDR3aa: CASSLEQGAKTQYF; CDR3nt: TGCGCCAGCAGCTTGGAACAGGGGGCGAAGACCCAGTACTTC
d_gene: .; j_gene: TRBJ1-1; v_gene: TRBV7-9; abundance: few; len: 11; CDR3aa: CASSLVRAAFF; CDR3nt: TGTGCCAGCAGCTTAGTGAGGGCAGCTTTCTTT
d_gene: .; j_gene: TRBJ1-3; v_gene: TRBV4-3; abundance: .; len: 15; CDR3aa: CASSLESGGGNTIYF; CDR3nt: TGCGCCAGCAGCCTTGAGTCGGGGGGCGGAAACACCATATATTTT
d_gene: .; j_gene: TRBJ2-5; v_gene: TRBV7-6; abundance: .; len: 16; CDR3aa: CASSQVGSGLRETQYF; CDR3nt: TGTGCCAGCAGCCAAGTCGGGAGCGGCTTACGAGAGACCCAGTACTTC
d_gene: .; j_gene: TRBJ1-1; v_gene: TRBV19; abundance: .; len: 14; CDR3aa: CASSLQGVNTEAFF; CDR3nt: TGTGCCAGTAGTCTACAGGGCGTGAACACTGAAGCTTTCTTT
d_gene: .; j_gene: TRBJ2-1; v_gene: TRBV7-2; abundance: .; len: 14; CDR3aa: CASTGPGFSNEQFF; CDR3nt: TGTGCCAGCACGGGGCCTGGATTTAGCAATGAGCAGTTCTTC
d_gene: TRBD1; j_gene: TRBJ2-2; v_gene: TRBV27; abundance: .; len: 14; CDR3aa: CASSSTGRAGELFF; CDR3nt: TGTGCCAGCAGTTCGACAGGGAGAGCCGGGGAGCTGTTTTTT
d_gene: TRBD1; j_gene: TRBJ1-3; v_gene: TRBV11-3; abundance: once; len: 13; CDR3aa: CASSSRTGDTIYF; CDR3nt: TGTGCCAGCAGCTCGAGGACAGGGGACACCATATATTTT
d_gene: .; j_gene: TRBJ2-7; v_gene: TRBV5-5; abundance: .; len: 14; CDR3aa: CASSWETVSYEQYF; CDR3nt: TGTGCCAGCAGCTGGGAGACGGTATCCTACGAGCAGTACTTC
d_gene: TRBD2; j_gene: TRBJ2-5; v_gene: TRBV16; abundance: .; len: 14; CDR3aa: CASSQRLAGETQYF; CDR3nt: TGTGCCAGCAGCCAACGACTAGCCGGGGAGACCCAGTACTTC
d_gene: TRBD1; j_gene: TRBJ1-2; v_gene: TRBV5-1; abundance: .; len: 15; CDR3aa: CASSLTIAGGRGYTF; CDR3nt: TGCGCCAGCAGCTTGACGATAGCAGGGGGCCGCGGCTACACCTTC
d_gene: .; j_gene: TRBJ1-1; v_gene: TRBV28; abundance: .; len: 15; CDR3aa: CASSQHKPLNTEAFF; CDR3nt: TGTGCCAGCAGCCAACACAAACCTCTGAACACTGAAGCTTTCTTT
d_gene: TRBD2; j_gene: TRBJ2-7; v_gene: TRBV2; abundance: .; len: 14; CDR3aa: CASSSTSGGYEQYF; CDR3nt: TGTGCCAGCAGTAGCACTAGCGGGGGCTACGAGCAGTACTTC
d_gene: .; j_gene: TRBJ1-5; v_gene: TRBV7-6; abundance: .; len: 13; CDR3aa: CASSSRVGQPQHF; CDR3nt: TGTGCCAGCAGCTCAAGGGTAGGGCAGCCCCAGCATTTT
d_gene: .; j_gene: TRBJ2-2; v_gene: TRBV9; abundance: .; len: 14; CDR3aa: CASRVTGNTGELFF; CDR3nt: TGTGCCAGCAGAGTCACGGGGAACACCGGGGAGCTGTTTTTT
d_gene: TRBD2; j_gene: TRBJ2-1; v_gene: TRBV2; abundance: few; len: 13; CDR3aa: CASGGGLDNEQFF; CDR3nt: TGTGCCAGCGGGGGGGGACTCGACAATGAGCAGTTCTTC
d_gene: .; j_gene: TRBJ2-3; v_gene: TRBV2; abundance: .; len: 15; CDR3aa: CASSGRAAGTDTQYF; CDR3nt: TGTGCCAGCAGTGGGAGGGCTGCGGGGACAGATACGCAGTATTTT
d_gene: .; j_gene: TRBJ2-3; v_gene: TRBV2; abundance: .; len: 16; CDR3aa: CASTRGLRTLLDTQYF; CDR3nt: TGTGCCAGCACCCGAGGTCTTCGGACTCTACTTGATACGCAGTATTTT